Sequencing of this T cell receptor (beta chain) was carried out in a study of shared clonotypes between healthy human individuals. The assay was immunoSEQ multiplex PCR, and TCRdb's table has in-frame clones only and misses some. Of about 510,000 clones detected, almost 97% appear once; the ten largest clones hold approximately 0.06%. Germline CDR1 MDHEN, CDR2 SYDVKM. The V gene lost 10 bases and the J gene lost 9 bases, with 7 bases spanning the gap. The CDR3 totals 10 residues. This sequence was found in a woman in her thirties in good health. The specimen sequenced was naive CD4+ T cells sorted from blood. Documented subset: CD45RA+ positively selected. The genes are TRBV28 and TRBJ1-6; a possible D gene is TRBD1 (5 bases). The CDR3 bases are TGTGCCACCGGGGGTTCACCCCTCCACTTT. Translating gives CATGGSPLHF.